Listed here are 18 T cell receptor beta chains from one sample, sequenced in a study of shared clonotypes between healthy human individuals (dated by TCRdb to the early 2020s). CD8 naive samples were CD45RO-negative cells positively selected for CCR7, giving a CD45RA+CCR7+ population that excluded TemRA cells. Library construction relied on the immunoSEQ multiplex PCR assay. The clones in this table, taken by TCRdb from immuneACCESS, are in-frame only. Not every clone is retained; where verified, under half of the shortfall comes from an unresolved V gene, and the cause of the rest is unknown. The sample table lists more than 2 million clones, approximately 94% of them with a count of one. The top ten clonotypes cover 1.1% of the sample. Sequenced sample: naive CD8+ T cells sorted from blood. The cell subset or site tag for this specimen amounts to: CD45RA+CCR7+. The receptors come from a young man in good health.

This clone has just one count. CDR3 region: CASSQHPGQGGVGKEETQYF. In nucleotides, the CDR3 is TGCGCCAGCAGCCAACATCCGGGACAGGGGGGAGTCGGAAAAGAAGAGACCCAGTACTTC. V and J are TRBV4-3 and TRBJ2-5, with TRBD1 identical over 11 bases. The germline V gene has CDR1 LGHNA and CDR2 YSLEER. The V gene end was trimmed by 2 bases and the J gene end by 3 bases; junction bases not matched to a gene: 17. The CDR3 consists of 20 residues.

The rearrangement uses TRBV5-6 and TRBJ2-5, with D possibly matching TRBD2 (5 bases). The V end was cut by 4 bases, the J end by 4 bases, with 20 bases between. Germline values: CDR1 SGHDT, CDR2 YYEEEE. CDR3 length equals 16 residues. Here the CDR3 reads CASSPSSHGESETQYF. DNA of the CDR3: TGTGCCAGCAGCCCCTCCTCTCACGGGGAGTCAGAGACCCAGTACTTC. Filled out from reference TRBV5-6 and TRBJ2-5, the complete variable domain reads DAGVTQSPTHLIKTRGQQVTLRCSPKSGHDTVSWYQQALGQGPQFIFQYYEEEERQRGNFPDRFSGHQFPNYSSELNVNALLLGDSALYLCASSPSSHGESETQYFGPGTRLLVL.

This clone was seen once. The chain carries TRBV27 and TRBJ2-2; 10 positions agree with TRBD1. The V segment lost 3 bases and the J segment 9 bases; nucleotides outside the gene matches: 13. This CDR3 spans 17 amino acids. CDR1 and CDR2 (germline): MNHEY, SMNVEV (reference sequence). DNA for the CDR3: TGTGCCAGCAGTTTCGGTCCCGGGACAGGGGTCTATAGGGAGCTGTTTTTT. This gives the protein CASSFGPGTGVYRELFF.

This clone has a single count. The V call is TRBV7-2, the J call TRBJ2-7, with D perhaps TRBD1 (7 bases). CDR1 is SGHTA and CDR2 is FQGNSA in the germline V gene. CDR3 size: 17 residues. Trimming took 0 bases from V and 1 from J, leaving 16 bases between them. CDR3 sequence: CASSLAAGGILSYEQYF. In DNA form, the CDR3 reads TGTGCCAGCAGCTTAGCTGCAGGGGGGATACTATCCTACGAGCAGTACTTC. Combining the CDR3 with reference TRBV7-2 and TRBJ2-7 gives the whole variable domain GAGVSQSPSNKVTEKGKDVELRCDPISGHTALYWYRQSLGQGLEFLIYFQGNSAPDKSGLPSDRFSAERTGGSVSTLTIQRTQQEDSAVYLCASSLAAGGILSYEQYFGPGTRLTVT.

The genes are TRBV6-6 and TRBJ1-1, with TRBD1 as a possible D gene (5 bases). This CDR3 contains 15 residues. Germline values: CDR1 MNHNY, CDR2 SVGAGI (reference sequence). The germline V and J ends were trimmed by 6 bases and 0 bases, with 14 bases remaining between them. The CDR3 coding sequence is TGTGCCAGCAGCCCCCGACAGAGCATGAACACTGAAGCTTTCTTT. Residues: CASSPRQSMNTEAFF.

The chain's CDR3 is CASTPPLAGGSDTQYF. CDR3 coding DNA: TGTGCCAGCACCCCTCCCCTAGCGGGGGGTTCAGATACGCAGTATTTT. The chain uses TRBV7-9 and TRBJ2-3; 11 bases fit TRBD2. V was pared by 7 bases and J by 4 bases, with 10 bases of the junction left unmatched. Germline V lookup: CDR1 SEHNR, CDR2 FQNEAQ (reference sequence). CDR3 size: 16 residues.

For this clone: The sample has other DNA sequences that encode this CDR3 too. V is TRBV28 and J is TRBJ2-7; D remains unclear. V was clipped by 2 bases and J by 1 base, with 6 bases between them. Germline CDR1 is MDHEN and CDR2 is SYDVKM. The CDR3 extends over 13 amino acids. The CDR3: CASSLGESYEQYF. The CDR3 DNA follows: TGTGCCAGCAGTTTAGGAGAGTCCTACGAGCAGTACTTC.

The J gene is TRBJ2-1, the V gene TRBV30; D may correspond to TRBD1 or TRBD2 (6 bases each). The ends were cut back, 5 bases at V and 7 bases at J, with 12 bases in the middle. The CDR3 has 12 amino acids. Germline lookup yields CDR1 GTSNPN and CDR2 SVGIG (reference sequence). The CDR3 here is CAWEVGGNEQFF. The CDR3 DNA reads as TGTGCCTGGGAAGTAGGGGGGAATGAGCAGTTCTTC.

The gene calls are TRBV6-5 and TRBJ2-5; D is uncertain. Germline V gene sequence: CDR1 MNHEY, CDR2 SVGAGI. The CDR3 sequence is 13 residues long. V dropped 7 bases and J dropped 3 bases, with 12 bases sitting between them. CDR3 in DNA: TGTGCCAGCACCCCAAGTATGGAAGAGACCCAGTACTTC. As protein: CASTPSMEETQYF.

The rearrangement joins TRBV6-6 to TRBJ1-2; no reliable D call. V was cut by 4 bases and J by 5 bases, with 8 bases left in between. The CDR3 is 12 residues long. CDR1 is MNHNY, CDR2 SVGAGI, per germline (reference sequence). In DNA form, the CDR3 reads TGTGCCAGCAGTTCGATTGGGTATGGCTACACCTTC. Its translation: CASSSIGYGYTF.

A single count supports this clone. The rearrangement joins TRBV14 to TRBJ2-7; D is uncertain. Trimming took 0 bases from V and 2 from J, leaving 14 bases between them. Germline V gene sequence: CDR1 SGHDN, CDR2 FVKESK. The CDR3 consists of 16 residues. In DNA form, the CDR3 reads TGTGCCAGCAGCCAAGATGTGGCTCCTTTACCCTACGAGCAGTACTTC. It translates to CASSQDVAPLPYEQYF.

With regard to this clone: It may be a read error: a sequence one base away is much more abundant. Other DNA sequences in this sample translate to the same CDR3. The genes are TRBV30 and TRBJ2-5; no firm D call. Germline V gene lookup returns CDR1 GTSNPN and CDR2 SVGIG (reference sequence). The CDR3 is 11 residues long. V lost 0 bases, J lost 5 bases, and 4 bases lay in between. The CDR3 sequence is CAWSVLETQYF. The CDR3, as DNA: TGTGCCTGGAGTGTTCTGGAGACCCAGTACTTC.

Turning to this clone: The same CDR3 also results from other DNA sequences found in this sample. The chain recombines TRBV5-1 with TRBJ2-7; tentatively, D is TRBD1 (5 bases). Trimming removed 2 bases at V and 2 bases at J, with 8 bases between. Germline assignment: CDR1 SGHRS and CDR2 YFSETQ. CDR3 size: 13 residues. In nucleotides, the CDR3 is TGCGCCAGCAGCTTAGCAGGGACCTACGAGCAGTACTTC. Its protein product is CASSLAGTYEQYF.

This rearrangement joins TRBV4-1 to TRBJ2-7, with 7 nucleotides matching TRBD1. The CDR3 spans 17 residues. J gave up 2 bases and V 3 bases, and 13 bases lay outside the gene matches. The germline V gene encodes CDR1 MGHRA and CDR2 YSYEKL. The CDR3 here is CASSQDLTGLGAYEQYF. The CDR3 DNA reads as TGCGCCAGCAGCCAGGACCTGACAGGGTTAGGGGCCTACGAGCAGTACTTC.

The rearrangement links TRBV27 to TRBJ2-7; D not certain. This CDR3 region has 12 residues. Between the trimmed V and J ends, which lost 5 bases and 0 bases, there was a span of 5 bases. Germline V gene data show CDR1 as MNHEY and CDR2 as SMNVEV (reference sequence). The CDR3 region is CASSPYSYEQYF. CDR3 coding DNA: TGTGCCAGCAGTCCCTACTCCTACGAGCAGTACTTC.

This clone was found once. The chain links TRBV11-1 to TRBJ1-5, with TRBD1 matching 7 bases. After removal of 5 bases from V and 7 bases from J, the junction contained 8 bases not matched to a gene. Germline lookup yields CDR1 SGHAT and CDR2 FQDESV (reference sequence). The CDR3 covers 14 residues. CDR3 in amino acids: CASSKTGSGQPQHF. In DNA form, the CDR3 reads TGTGCCAGCAGCAAGACAGGGTCGGGGCAGCCCCAGCATTTT.

The chain carries TRBV6-5 and TRBJ1-5; a possible D gene is TRBD1 (6 bases). Per the germline V gene, CDR1 is MNHEY and CDR2 is SVGAGI. V gave up 8 bases and J gave up 5 bases, with 16 bases separating them. The CDR3 totals 14 residues. CDR3 in DNA: TGTGCCAGCGGTGCCCAGGGGAACCATCAGCCCCAGCATTTT. This translates into CASGAQGNHQPQHF.

This chain uses TRBV6-6 with TRBJ2-7, with D uncertain. Germline loops: CDR1 MNHNY, CDR2 SVGAGI (reference sequence). Trimming took 0 bases from V and 7 from J, leaving 7 bases between them. The CDR3 length is 12 residues. DNA of the CDR3: TGTGCCAGCAGTTACTCCTCGGCAGAGCAGTACTTC. Protein: CASSYSSAEQYF.